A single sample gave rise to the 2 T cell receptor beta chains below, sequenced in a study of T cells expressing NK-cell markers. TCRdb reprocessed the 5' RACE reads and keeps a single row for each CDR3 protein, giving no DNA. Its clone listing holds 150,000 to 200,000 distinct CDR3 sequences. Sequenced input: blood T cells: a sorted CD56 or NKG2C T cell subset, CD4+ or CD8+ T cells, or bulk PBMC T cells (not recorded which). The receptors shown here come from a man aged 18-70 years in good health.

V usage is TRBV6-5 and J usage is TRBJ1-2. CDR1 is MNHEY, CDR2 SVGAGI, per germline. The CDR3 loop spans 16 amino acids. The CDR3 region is CASSYLPAAGNYGYTF.

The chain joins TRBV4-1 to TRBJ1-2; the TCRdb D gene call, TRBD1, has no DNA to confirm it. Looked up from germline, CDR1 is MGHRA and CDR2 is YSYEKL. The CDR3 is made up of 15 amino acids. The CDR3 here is CASSQPTGTNYGYTF.